The 16 T cell receptor beta chains presented below share a single source sample, sequenced in a study of blood T cell repertoires in COVID-19 (dated by TCRdb to about 2020). The library was built by means of the immunoSEQ multiplex PCR assay. TCRdb retrieved this table from immuneACCESS and kept in-frame rearrangements only. Not all clones are present; in checked studies, unresolved V genes account for under half, and no reason is known for the remainder. The sample table contains 300,000 to 450,000 clones; only one count was recorded for approximately 80% of them. The ten largest clones represent more than 0.95% of the sample. Sequencing was performed on peripheral blood. These receptors all stem from a human donor with acute or convalescent COVID-19. The donor label of this sample is uncertain.

This chain uses TRBV20-1 with TRBJ1-2; D is unresolved. The CDR3 loop spans 12 amino acids. The V end was cut by 3 bases, the J end by 6 bases, with 11 bases between. CDR1 and CDR2 from the germline V gene are DFQATT and SNEGSKA (reference sequence). Here the CDR3 reads CSASGETHGYTF. As DNA, the CDR3 is TGCAGTGCTAGTGGCGAAACCCATGGCTACACCTTC.

The chain employs TRBV28 and TRBJ2-7; the D gene is possibly TRBD1 (6 bases). Trimming took 4 bases from V and 2 from J, leaving 15 bases between them. The CDR3 covers 15 residues. From germline, CDR1 is MDHEN and CDR2 SYDVKM. DNA of the CDR3: TGTGCCAGCAGTTCATGGGGTCAGGGGACCTACGAGCAGTACTTC. It codes for CASSSWGQGTYEQYF.

The chain combines TRBV6-7 with TRBJ1-3, with 9 positions matching TRBD1. TRBV6-7 is reported as an ORF; its role is uncertain. V lost 11 bases to trimming and J lost 4 bases; unmatched junction nucleotides: 0. The CDR3 spans 11 residues. CDR3 amino acids: CAGQGGNTIYF. CDR3 DNA sequence: TGTGCCGGACAGGGGGGAAACACCATATATTTT.

This clone was seen once. The J gene is TRBJ1-1, the V gene TRBV21-1. TRBV21-1 is designated a pseudogene. This CDR3 is 12 amino acids long. CDR3 sequence reads: CASSSSRTEAFF. The DNA of the CDR3 is TGTGCCAGCAGCTCTAGTAGAACTGAAGCTTTCTTT.

This clone was observed once. The gene calls are TRBV5-6 and TRBJ1-2; 8 nucleotides match TRBD1. The CDR3 length is 14 residues. The trim removed 5 bases at V and 7 bases at J, leaving 10 bases unmatched. Germline-derived CDR1 and CDR2 are SGHDT and YYEEEE. The CDR3 DNA is TGTGCCAGCAGTACAATCAGGGGGCTGGGTGGCTACACCTTC. Protein product: CASSTIRGLGGYTF. Drawing the rest from reference TRBV5-6 and TRBJ1-2, the complete variable domain is DAGVTQSPTHLIKTRGQQVTLRCSPKSGHDTVSWYQQALGQGPQFIFQYYEEEERQRGNFPDRFSGHQFPNYSSELNVNALLLGDSALYLCASSTIRGLGGYTFGSGTRLTVV.

This clone has only one observation. V usage is TRBV7-9 and J usage is TRBJ2-2; no firm D call. CDR3 size: 13 residues. V shed 8 bases and J shed 4 bases, with 11 bases lying between them. The germline V gene encodes CDR1 SEHNR and CDR2 FQNEAQ (reference sequence). CDR3 residues: CASRTSGTGELFF. CDR3 nucleotides: TGTGCCAGCCGTACCTCGGGCACCGGGGAGCTGTTTTTT.

Only a few counts were recorded for this clone. V gene TRBV7-9 combines with J gene TRBJ2-1; 8 bases match TRBD2. CDR1 and CDR2 from the germline V gene are SEHNR and FQNEAQ (reference sequence). This CDR3 spans 16 amino acids. The junction had 10 bases not matched to a gene; V was cut back by 0 bases and J by 9 bases. The CDR3 here is CASSLAGTRGSTEQFF. Written as DNA, the CDR3 is TGTGCCAGCAGCTTAGCCGGGACTAGGGGATCCACTGAGCAGTTCTTC.

The genes are TRBV7-6 and TRBJ2-7; possibly TRBD1 for D (6 bases). Germline V gives CDR1 SGHVS, CDR2 FNYEAQ. CDR3 length equals 15 residues. Trimming removed 5 bases at V and 4 bases at J, with 18 bases between. The CDR3 DNA reads as TGTGCCAGCAGCCCATACCCTCAGGGGTGGTACGAGCAGTACTTC. As protein: CASSPYPQGWYEQYF.

This clone was seen just once. The genes are TRBV28 and TRBJ1-1, with 11 bases lining up with TRBD1. The CDR3 covers 16 residues. The junction had 8 bases not matched to a gene; V was cut back by 4 bases and J by 4 bases. CDR1 is MDHEN and CDR2 is SYDVKM in the germline V gene. The DNA of the CDR3 is TGTGCCAGCAGTTCCATTGGGACAGGGGGTAGCACTGAAGCTTTCTTT. Amino acids: CASSSIGTGGSTEAFF.

The V gene is TRBV5-1, the J gene TRBJ2-7; TRBD1 might be the D (5 bases). The V gene lost 0 bases and the J gene lost 0 bases, with 13 bases spanning the gap. The CDR3 length is 16 residues. Germline V CDR1 and CDR2: SGHRS, YFSETQ. CDR3 bases: TGCGCCAGCAGCTTGGATGTTCAGGGCAGCTCCTACGAGCAGTACTTC. This encodes CASSLDVQGSSYEQYF.

This clone came up once. CDR3 nucleotides: TGTGCCAGCTCCGTAGGGACAGGGAGCCTCTACGAGCAGTACTTC. Its translation is CASSVGTGSLYEQYF. V gene TRBV18 combines with J gene TRBJ2-7; TRBD1 matches at 9 bases. The CDR3 loop spans 15 amino acids. CDR1 and CDR2 from the germline V gene are KGHSH and LQKENI. V shed 6 bases and J 3 bases; nucleotides not matched to a gene: 9.

DNA for the CDR3: TGTGCCAGCAGCCAAACCGGGGGGGGCCGGCAGTACTTC. Translated: CASSQTGGGRQYF. The genes are TRBV4-2 and TRBJ2-7; 8 bases map to TRBD2. From germline, CDR1 is LGHNA and CDR2 YNFKEQ. J lost 9 bases, V lost 2 bases, and 6 bases had no gene match. The CDR3 length is 13 residues.

The table lists this clone with a count of one. This chain joins TRBV5-6 and TRBJ2-2; TRBD1 matches at 8 bases. Germline V lookup: CDR1 SGHDT, CDR2 YYEEEE. After removal of 4 bases from V and 5 bases from J, the junction contained 7 bases not matched to a gene. The CDR3 is made up of 15 amino acids. This CDR3 reads CASSAGGAGTGELFF. The CDR3, as DNA: TGTGCCAGCAGCGCAGGGGGCGCGGGTACCGGGGAGCTGTTTTTT.

CDR3 residues: CASSVAVTEGGYTF. The CDR3 coding sequence is TGTGCCAGCAGCGTAGCGGTCACAGAGGGTGGCTACACCTTC. The V and J genes are TRBV9 and TRBJ1-2, with D unclear. Per the germline V gene, CDR1 is SGDLS and CDR2 is YYNGEE. Between the trimmed V and J ends, which lost 0 bases and 7 bases, there was a span of 13 bases. CDR3 length: 14 residues. Full variable domain (remainder filled in from reference TRBV9 and TRBJ1-2): DSGVTQTPKHLITATGQRVTLRCSPRSGDLSVYWYQQSLDQGLQFLIQYYNGEERAKGNILERFSAQQFPDLHSELNLSSLELGDSALYFCASSVAVTEGGYTFGSGTRLTVV.

The chain carries TRBV30 and TRBJ1-1; 7 positions agree with TRBD1. Germline V gives CDR1 GTSNPN, CDR2 SVGIG (reference sequence). The junction had 7 bases not matched to a gene; V was cut back by 3 bases and J by 6 bases. The CDR3 is 13 residues long. Here the CDR3 reads CAWSETGPSEAFF. The CDR3 DNA reads as TGTGCCTGGAGCGAGACAGGGCCGTCTGAAGCTTTCTTT.

This clone was counted between two and nine times. This chain joins TRBV21-1 and TRBJ1-1; the table's D call of TRBD1 was not tested on the DNA. TRBV21-1 is a recognized pseudogene. The CDR3 is 18 residues long. The CDR3 coding sequence is TGTGCCAGCAGCAAAGAAAGGGGGACGGAGTGGAATAGCACTGAAGCTTTCTTT. It encodes CASSKERGTEWNSTEAFF.